Below are 28 T cell receptor beta chains sequenced from a single sample in a study of vaccination and CD4 T cells after COVID-19. Sequenced with the Oncomine TCR Beta short-read assay was DNA taken from cultured CD4+ T cells. TCRdb reprocessed the PCR reads with MiXCR, giving one entry per CDR3 protein. The table includes under 15,000 distinct CDR3 sequences, 65% to 85% detected once. Their antigens are not known. Documented treatment: approximately nine-day PBMC culture with coronavirus spike peptide pools or control peptides (ViraFEST assay). Sequenced: CD4+ T cells from blood, cultured in vitro. The receptors here all came from a human donor who had recovered from COVID-19.

CDR3 in amino acids: CASSDSGAASVEQFF. CDR3 DNA sequence: TGTGCCAGCAGTGACTCGGGGGCAGCTTCTGTTGAGCAGTTCTTC. The chain is built from TRBV6-4 and TRBJ2-1, with D tentatively TRBD1 (6 bases). The V end was cut by 0 bases, the J end by 9 bases, with 15 bases between. CDR1 is MRHNA and CDR2 is SNTAGT in the germline V gene. This CDR3 region has 15 residues.

The V gene is TRBV28, the J gene TRBJ1-5, with 9 bases fitting TRBD1. V shed 5 bases, J shed 0 bases, and the junction held 14 bases outside the gene matches. Germline V gives CDR1 MDHEN, CDR2 SYDVKM. This CDR3 is built from 19 residues. The DNA of the CDR3 is TGTGCCAGCAGTCCCGAGGGACAGGGTGCCTTCTATAGCAATCAGCCCCAGCATTTT. It translates to CASSPEGQGAFYSNQPQHF.

This chain connects TRBV19 to TRBJ2-3, with D uncertain. The CDR3 contains 14 residues. Trimming took off 5 bases at V and 2 bases at J, with 11 bases between the two ends. Germline V gives CDR1 LNHDA, CDR2 SQIVND (reference sequence). DNA of the CDR3: TGTGCCAGTAGTGAAGGCACAATCACAGATACGCAGTATTTT. It specifies CASSEGTITDTQYF.

J is TRBJ2-1 and V is TRBV20-1; perhaps TRBD2 as D (5 bases). V was trimmed by 6 bases and J by 6 bases, leaving 12 bases between them. The CDR3 extends over 12 amino acids. Germline values: CDR1 DFQATT, CDR2 SNEGSKA (reference sequence). CDR3 coding DNA: TGCAGTGCGGGAAAAGAGGGCAATGAGCAGTTCTTC. This sequence encodes CSAGKEGNEQFF.

CDR3 region: CASSTVSENNEQFF. The CDR3 nucleotides read TGTGCCAGCAGTACGGTTAGCGAGAACAATGAGCAGTTCTTC. The rearrangement joins TRBV6-4 to TRBJ2-1, with D maybe TRBD2 (5 bases). The CDR3 is 14 amino acids. Looked up from germline, CDR1 is MRHNA and CDR2 is SNTAGT. Trimming left V 5 bases short and J 5 bases short, with 13 bases between.

The rearrangement joins TRBV30 to TRBJ2-5; tentative D call: TRBD1 (5 bases). The CDR3 contains 13 residues. V lost 5 bases, J lost 1 base, and 11 bases lay in between. Germline-derived CDR1 and CDR2 are GTSNPN and SVGIG (reference sequence). The CDR3 DNA is TGTGCCTGGGGTAAACAGGTCCAAGAGACCCAGTACTTC. Its translation: CAWGKQVQETQYF.

V and J are TRBV7-3 and TRBJ1-3; D gene unclear. V lost 2 bases, J lost 2 bases, and 7 bases lay in between. Germline V lookup: CDR1 SGHTA, CDR2 FQGTGA. This CDR3 has 14 residues. The CDR3 coding sequence is TGTGCCAGCAGCTTAGGAAACGCTGGAAACACCATATATTTT. Translated, it gives CASSLGNAGNTIYF.

V is TRBV11-3 and J is TRBJ2-5, with 7 bases matching TRBD2. Germline V gives CDR1 SGHNT, CDR2 YENEEA. This CDR3 region has 15 residues. J gave up 5 bases and V 1 base, and 7 bases lay outside the gene matches. The CDR3 bases are TGTGCCAGCAGCTTAGGGGTGGGGGGGGGGGAGACCCAGTACTTC. This gives the protein CASSLGVGGGETQYF. Full variable domain (outside the CDR3, taken from reference TRBV11-3 and TRBJ2-5): EAGVVQSPRYKIIEKKQPVAFWCNPISGHNTLYWYLQNLGQGPELLIRYENEEAVDDSQLPKDRFSAERLKGVDSTLKIQPAELGDSAVYLCASSLGVGGGETQYFGPGTRLLVL.

The chain is built from TRBV11-3 and TRBJ2-1; 7 bases are shared with TRBD2. V shed 3 bases and J 5 bases; nucleotides not matched to a gene: 4. The CDR3 loop spans 14 amino acids. Germline CDR1 SGHNT, CDR2 YENEEA. The DNA of the CDR3 is TGTGCCAGCAGCTTGGGCGGGAGCCACAATGAGCAGTTCTTC. It encodes CASSLGGSHNEQFF.

V and J are TRBV27 and TRBJ2-2; the match to TRBD2 covers 7 bases. This CDR3 contains 16 residues. V was pared by 6 bases and J by 2 bases, with 9 bases of the junction left unmatched. Germline lookup yields CDR1 MNHEY and CDR2 SMNVEV (reference sequence). CDR3 in DNA: TGTGCCAGCAGATGGGGGAGGGGAGTCAACACCGGGGAGCTGTTTTTT. This translates into CASRWGRGVNTGELFF.

This rearrangement joins TRBV20-1 to TRBJ1-6, with a possible D match to TRBD1 (5 bases). Trimming took off 5 bases at V and 9 bases at J, with 14 bases between the two ends. This CDR3 contains 13 residues. Germline loops: CDR1 DFQATT, CDR2 SNEGSKA (reference sequence). The CDR3 DNA reads as TGCAGTGCTGGGACCCCGAGGGTTTCACCCCTCCACTTT. Its protein is CSAGTPRVSPLHF.

The chain couples TRBV6-5 to TRBJ1-5; no clear D gene. There are 12 residues in the CDR3. Germline CDR1 is MNHEY and CDR2 is SVGAGI. Trimming cost V 4 bases and J 6 bases, with 7 bases left between them. The CDR3 DNA sequence: TGTGCCAGCAGTTCCGTTTTTCAGCCCCAGCATTTT. Translating it yields CASSSVFQPQHF.

The chain joins TRBV6-2 or TRBV6-3 to TRBJ1-1; weak D call: TRBD1 (5 bases). Germline CDR1 MNHEY, CDR2 SVGEGT. Deletions cut 4 bases from V and 2 bases from J, with 20 bases between. The CDR3 has 17 residues. CDR3 region: CASSWGRSPWVNTEAFF. The CDR3 DNA reads as TGTGCCAGCAGTTGGGGCCGAAGCCCTTGGGTCAACACTGAAGCTTTCTTT.

The chain couples TRBV19 to TRBJ2-3, with TRBD2 identical over 7 bases. The V segment lost 7 bases and the J segment 2 bases; nucleotides outside the gene matches: 6. The CDR3 runs to 14 residues. Germline V gene data show CDR1 as LNHDA and CDR2 as SQIVND (reference sequence). The CDR3 is CASMPAGTTDTQYF. CDR3 in DNA: TGTGCCAGTATGCCAGCGGGGACCACAGATACGCAGTATTTT.

CDR3: CAINRQENTEAFF. DNA of the CDR3: TGTGCCATCAACCGACAGGAAAACACTGAAGCTTTCTTT. V is TRBV10-3 and J is TRBJ1-1, with TRBD1 as a possible D gene (6 bases). The ends were cut back, 7 bases at V and 2 bases at J, with 11 bases in the middle. CDR1 and CDR2 from the germline V gene are ENHRY and SYGVKD. The CDR3 totals 13 residues.

This sequence joins TRBV20-1 and TRBJ2-7, with a weak D call TRBD2 (6 bases). Trimming shortened V by 0 bases and J by 0 bases, and 18 bases separated the two germline ends. The CDR3 spans 17 residues. Germline V lookup: CDR1 DFQATT, CDR2 SNEGSKA (reference sequence). The CDR3 loop is CSARDLIERVGSYEQYF. CDR3 nucleotide sequence: TGCAGTGCTAGAGATCTGATTGAGCGGGTAGGCTCCTACGAGCAGTACTTC.

This clonotype was seen a few times. The chain carries TRBV20-1 and TRBJ1-1; D is unresolved. Trimming removed 6 bases from V and 7 bases from J, with 24 bases in between. The CDR3 loop spans 15 amino acids. Germline CDR1 and CDR2: DFQATT and SNEGSKA (reference sequence). The CDR3 DNA reads TGCAGTGCCAGCCCTGTTGAAGGAATAACCTATGAAGCTTTCTTT. Protein product: CSASPVEGITYEAFF.

A remark on this clonotype: One end of the junction does not line up with germline, which may come from a read error. The chain links TRBV4-3 to TRBJ2-7; the match to TRBD1 covers 10 bases. Germline V CDR1 and CDR2: LGHNA, YSLEER. This CDR3 spans 16 amino acids. The CDR3 loop reads CASSQGQGAAGEKRHF. CDR3 in DNA: TGCGCCAGCAGCCAAGGACAGGGGGCGGCGGGCGAGAAGCGTCACTTC.

This clonotype showed up just a few times. The chain recombines TRBV7-8 with TRBJ1-5; unclear D gene. Per germline, CDR1 SGHVS and CDR2 FQNEAQ. Trimming removed 1 base at V and 1 base at J, with 11 bases between. CDR3 size: 16 residues. CDR3 DNA sequence: TGTGCCAGCAGCTTAGGAGGTTGGCAGAGCAATCAGCCCCAGCATTTT. Residues: CASSLGGWQSNQPQHF.

The V gene is TRBV10-3, the J gene TRBJ1-2, with a weak D call TRBD1 (6 bases). Germline lookup yields CDR1 ENHRY and CDR2 SYGVKD. CDR3 size: 11 residues. V dropped 8 bases and J dropped 4 bases, with 8 bases sitting between them. The CDR3 sequence is CAIGRGYGYTF. For the CDR3, the DNA is TGTGCCATCGGCAGGGGCTATGGCTACACCTTC.

J is TRBJ1-2 and V is TRBV6-4; 8 bases match TRBD1. This CDR3 is built from 14 residues. Losses at the gene ends were 0 bases for V and 3 bases for J; bases not matched to a gene: 0. CDR1 and CDR2 from the germline V gene are MRHNA and SNTAGT. CDR3 region: CASSDSGQDYGYTF. In nucleotides, the CDR3 is TGTGCCAGCAGTGACTCGGGACAGGACTATGGCTACACCTTC.

The chain employs TRBV11-2 and TRBJ1-6; D is ambiguous. The germline V and J ends were trimmed by 8 bases and 8 bases, with 25 bases remaining between them. The CDR3 totals 17 residues. The V gene's germline CDR1 is SGHAT and CDR2 FQNNGV. CDR3 loop: CASAPKSLWQSYSPLHF. CDR3 bases: TGTGCCAGCGCCCCAAAGAGCCTGTGGCAGAGCTATTCACCCCTCCACTTT.

The genes are TRBV6-1 and TRBJ1-2; D ambiguous. The CDR3 runs 13 residues. Trimming took off 5 bases at V and 4 bases at J, with 11 bases between the two ends. Germline CDR1 reads MNHNS; CDR2 reads SASEGT. CDR3 sequence reads: CASSPMGPYGYTF. Written as DNA, the CDR3 is TGTGCCAGCAGTCCCATGGGCCCCTATGGCTACACCTTC.

This clonotype has only one observation. V and J are TRBV20-1 and TRBJ1-2; D gene uncertain. CDR1 and CDR2 (germline): DFQATT, SNEGSKA (reference sequence). Trimming removed 0 bases at V and 3 bases at J, with 8 bases between. The CDR3 covers 13 residues. DNA of the CDR3: TGCAGTGCTAGAGATGAGTGGGACTATGGCTACACCTTC. Protein: CSARDEWDYGYTF.

V is TRBV7-2 and J is TRBJ2-3; TRBD1 aligns across 7 bases. CDR1 is SGHTA and CDR2 is FQGNSA in the germline V gene. The CDR3 covers 14 residues. After removal of 7 bases from V and 6 bases from J, the junction contained 10 bases not matched to a gene. CDR3 in amino acids: CASTKATGSDTQYF. CDR3 DNA sequence: TGTGCCAGCACCAAAGCGACAGGGTCCGATACGCAGTATTTT.

The rearrangement links TRBV20-1 to TRBJ1-5; 8 bases line up with TRBD1. With 6 bases clipped from V and 2 bases from J, the junction kept 15 bases outside the gene matches. The germline V gene has CDR1 DFQATT and CDR2 SNEGSKA (reference sequence). The CDR3 length is 17 residues. CDR3 bases: TGCAGTGCCAAGGACAGGGTCAGTGGAAGCGGCAATCAGCCCCAGCATTTT. Amino acid sequence: CSAKDRVSGSGNQPQHF.

The V and J genes are TRBV7-6 and TRBJ2-5; tentative D call: TRBD2 (6 bases). V was trimmed by 1 base and J by 3 bases, leaving 9 bases between them. Per the germline V gene, CDR1 is SGHVS and CDR2 is FNYEAQ. This CDR3 is built from 14 residues. The CDR3 reads CASSLGLAKETQYF. The CDR3 coding sequence is TGTGCCAGCAGCTTAGGGCTAGCGAAAGAGACCCAGTACTTC. Filled out from reference TRBV7-6 and TRBJ2-5, the complete variable domain reads GAGVSQSPRYKVTKRGQDVALRCDPISGHVSLYWYRQALGQGPEFLTYFNYEAQQDKSGLPNDRFSAERPEGSISTLTIQRTEQRDSAMYRCASSLGLAKETQYFGPGTRLLVL.

In this sample, this clonotype turned up a few times. The V and J genes are TRBV30 and TRBJ1-5; perhaps TRBD1 as D (6 bases). The CDR3 length is 15 residues. Germline assignment: CDR1 GTSNPN and CDR2 SVGIG (reference sequence). V lost 3 bases to trimming and J lost 4 bases, with 16 bases between them. DNA for the CDR3: TGTGCCTGGAGCGGGGGGCTTCAACCAAATCAGCCCCAGCATTTT. Amino acids: CAWSGGLQPNQPQHF.